These 18 T cell receptor beta chains were all obtained from the same sample, sequenced in a study of cytomegalovirus exposure and HLA in healthy donors. Sequencing used immunoSEQ multiplex PCR; TCRdb keeps in-frame clones, though not all of them. The sample comprises over 130,000 clones, around 84% of which are singletons, and 8.7% rests with the top ten. Sequenced input: PBMCs. The source of these receptors is a young man in good health and CMV-seropositive.

The chain combines TRBV27 with TRBJ1-5; D not resolved. Germline V gene data show CDR1 as MNHEY and CDR2 as SMNVEV (reference sequence). The germline V and J ends were trimmed by 2 bases and 3 bases, with 8 bases remaining between them. The CDR3 contains 14 residues. The chain's CDR3 is CASSLGGPNQPQHF. CDR3 coding DNA: TGTGCCAGCAGTTTAGGAGGGCCCAATCAGCCCCAGCATTTT.

V usage is TRBV5-1 and J usage is TRBJ1-3, with D hard to call. CDR1 and CDR2 from the germline V gene are SGHRS and YFSETQ. V was trimmed by 0 bases and J by 0 bases, leaving 10 bases between them. The CDR3 is 16 residues long. In DNA, the CDR3 is TGCGCCAGCAGCTTGGCGAACCGGGGCTCTGGAAACACCATATATTTT. Residues: CASSLANRGSGNTIYF.

V and J are TRBV5-4 and TRBJ1-1, with 7 nucleotides matching TRBD1. The V gene end was trimmed by 0 bases and the J gene end by 4 bases; junction bases not matched to a gene: 12. Germline V gene data show CDR1 as SGHNT and CDR2 as YYREEE (reference sequence). The CDR3 is 17 amino acids. The CDR3 region is CASSLGGTVPTITEAFF. CDR3 nucleotide sequence: TGTGCCAGCAGCTTGGGAGGGACAGTTCCGACGATCACTGAAGCTTTCTTT. The whole variable domain, remainder taken from reference TRBV5-4 and TRBJ1-1, is ETGVTQSPTHLIKTRGQQVTLRCSSQSGHNTVSWYQQALGQGPQFIFQYYREEENGRGNFPPRFSGLQFPNYSSELNVNALELDDSALYLCASSLGGTVPTITEAFFGQGTRLTVV.

The chain has TRBV29-1 and TRBJ2-7; TRBD2 matches at 12 bases. Germline trimming cut 4 bases from V and 6 bases from J; bases unmatched to any gene: 4. The CDR3 extends over 13 amino acids. Germline lookup yields CDR1 SQVTM and CDR2 ANQGSEA. The CDR3 DNA reads TGCAGCGTTGCATTACTAGCGGGAGGCGAGCAGTACTTC. This codes for CSVALLAGGEQYF.

Here the CDR3 DNA reads TGTGCCAGCAGTTACGGACGGGAGAACACTGAAGCTTTCTTT. Protein: CASSYGRENTEAFF. V gene TRBV6-5 combines with J gene TRBJ1-1; the D is unclear. V lost 2 bases and J 1 base, leaving 8 bases between the germline ends. The CDR3 spans 14 residues. Germline V gene sequence: CDR1 MNHEY, CDR2 SVGAGI.

This chain uses TRBV15 with TRBJ2-5, with 9 bases matching TRBD2. This CDR3 is built from 15 residues. With 0 bases clipped from V and 4 bases from J, the junction kept 3 bases outside the gene matches. Germline loops: CDR1 LNHNV, CDR2 YYDKDF (reference sequence). The CDR3 DNA follows: TGTGCCACCAGCAGAGAACGAGCGGGAGGAGAGACCCAGTACTTC. It encodes CATSRERAGGETQYF.

The chain couples TRBV5-1 to TRBJ2-7, with a weak D call TRBD2 (5 bases). The CDR3 sequence is 14 residues long. V was shortened by 5 bases and J by 3 bases, with 15 bases between the two germline ends. Germline V gives CDR1 SGHRS, CDR2 YFSETQ. CDR3 sequence reads: CASSIGPGNYEQYF. CDR3 in DNA: TGCGCCAGCAGTATTGGGCCGGGAAACTACGAGCAGTACTTC.

The V call is TRBV11-2, the J call TRBJ2-5; 11 nucleotides agree with TRBD2. Trimming removed 3 bases from V and 7 bases from J; junction bases left unmatched: 7. The CDR3 loop spans 15 amino acids. CDR1 and CDR2 (germline): SGHAT, FQNNGV. The CDR3 region is CASSFGLAGEVTQYF. The CDR3 region has the DNA TGTGCCAGCAGCTTCGGACTAGCGGGTGAAGTGACCCAGTACTTC. The variable domain in full, with the rest retrieved from reference TRBV11-2 and TRBJ2-5, is EAGVAQSPRYKIIEKRQSVAFWCNPISGHATLYWYQQILGQGPKLLIQFQNNGVVDDSQLPKDRFSAERLKGVDSTLKIQPAKLEDSAVYLCASSFGLAGEVTQYFGPGTRLLVL.

This clone was seen a single time. The chain employs TRBV11-1 and TRBJ2-7; 7 bases agree with TRBD2. J lost 2 bases, V lost 1 base, and 8 bases had no gene match. CDR1 SGHAT and CDR2 FQDESV come from the germline V gene (reference sequence). The CDR3 loop spans 16 amino acids. The CDR3 DNA sequence: TGTGCCAGCAGCTTAGGGCTAGCGGATGTAACCTACGAGCAGTACTTC. This encodes CASSLGLADVTYEQYF.

Points on this clone: At one boundary the junction diverges from the germline segment, which might be a read error. V is TRBV14 and J is TRBJ1-1; D unclear. The CDR3 has 13 residues. Germline lookup yields CDR1 SGHDN and CDR2 FVKESK. In DNA, the CDR3 is TGTGCCAGCAGCCAAGCCCTAATGAAGACTGCGGTCTTT. As protein: CASSQALMKTAVF. The whole variable domain, filled in from reference TRBV14 and TRBJ1-1, reads EAGVTQFPSHSVIEKGQTVTLRCDPISGHDNLYWYRRVMGKEIKFLLHFVKESKQDESGMPNNRFLAERTGGTYSTLKVQPAELEDSGVYFCASSQALMKTAVFGQGTRLTVV.

The chain has TRBV9 and TRBJ2-7, with D perhaps matching TRBD1 (5 bases). CDR1 and CDR2 (germline): SGDLS, YYNGEE. This CDR3 contains 13 residues. V was clipped by 0 bases and J by 3 bases, with 7 bases between them. CDR3 nucleotides: TGTGCCAGCAGCGTAGAGGGGTACTACGAGCAGTACTTC. It is translated as CASSVEGYYEQYF.

The gene calls are TRBV4-2 and TRBJ2-7; 7 bases are shared with TRBD2. The CDR3 covers 14 residues. Germline V CDR1 and CDR2: LGHNA, YNFKEQ. Unmatched junction bases numbered 4, after V lost 1 base and J lost 4 bases. The CDR3 DNA sequence: TGTGCCAGCAGCCAAGCCGGGACTACTTACGAGCAGTACTTC. Residues: CASSQAGTTYEQYF.

This rearrangement joins TRBV18 to TRBJ2-7; tentative D call: TRBD1 (5 bases). V lost 5 bases, J lost 2 bases, and 10 bases lay in between. The germline gives CDR1 KGHSH, CDR2 LQKENI. This CDR3 region has 13 residues. The CDR3 region has the DNA TGTGCCAGCTCAGCACAGGCGGCCTACGAGCAGTACTTC. Translated, it gives CASSAQAAYEQYF.

CDR3 nucleotides: TGTGCCAGAAACATCCTGACTCTTAACAATCAGCCCCAGCATTTT. Residues: CARNILTLNNQPQHF. The chain combines TRBV5-3 with TRBJ1-5; D is uncertain. TRBV5-3 is designated an ORF whose function remains uncertain. Trimming removed 6 bases from V and 3 bases from J, with 16 bases in between. The CDR3 loop spans 15 amino acids.

The chain joins TRBV28 to TRBJ2-7; a weak D match, TRBD2 (6 bases). Looked up from germline, CDR1 is MDHEN and CDR2 is SYDVKM. Trimming cost V 7 bases and J 1 base, with 8 bases left between them. This CDR3 region has 12 residues. The CDR3 is CASKRGSYEQYF. CDR3 DNA: TGTGCCAGCAAACGGGGGTCCTACGAGCAGTACTTC.

V and J are TRBV5-6 and TRBJ1-1; D perhaps matches TRBD1 (6 bases). Trimming shortened V by 0 bases and J by 12 bases, and 12 bases separated the two germline ends. Germline V gene data show CDR1 as SGHDT and CDR2 as YYEEEE. CDR3 length equals 12 residues. The CDR3 coding sequence is TGTGCCAGCAGCTTGGCGCGACAGGTGCCTTTCTTT. Protein sequence: CASSLARQVPFF.

This chain uses TRBV27 with TRBJ2-1, with TRBD2 as a possible D gene (5 bases). The CDR3 is made up of 14 amino acids. In germline, CDR1 is MNHEY, CDR2 SMNVEV (reference sequence). Trimming took 4 bases from V and 2 from J, leaving 9 bases between them. For the CDR3, the DNA is TGTGCCAGCAGTTCTGGCGGGCCCTACAATGAGCAGTTCTTC. It is translated as CASSSGGPYNEQFF.

The chain combines TRBV7-7 with TRBJ2-3; D might be TRBD2 (5 bases). CDR1 is SSHAT and CDR2 is FNYEAQ in the germline V gene (reference sequence). The CDR3 is 13 residues long. The DNA of the CDR3 is TGTGCTAGCTCCTTCTTCCGGGGAGATACGCAGTATTTT. It codes for CASSFFRGDTQYF.